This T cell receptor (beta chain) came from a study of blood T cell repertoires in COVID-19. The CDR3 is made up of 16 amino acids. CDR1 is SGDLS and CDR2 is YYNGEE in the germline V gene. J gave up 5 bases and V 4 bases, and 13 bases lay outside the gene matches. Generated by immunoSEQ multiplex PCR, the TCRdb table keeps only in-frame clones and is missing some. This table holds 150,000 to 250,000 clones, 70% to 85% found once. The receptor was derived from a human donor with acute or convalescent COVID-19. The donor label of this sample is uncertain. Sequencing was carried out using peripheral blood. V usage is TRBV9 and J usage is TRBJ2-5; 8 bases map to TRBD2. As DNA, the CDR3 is TGTGCCAGCAGCCCCCGAACGGGAGGGGATACGGAGACCCAGTACTTC. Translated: CASSPRTGGDTETQYF.